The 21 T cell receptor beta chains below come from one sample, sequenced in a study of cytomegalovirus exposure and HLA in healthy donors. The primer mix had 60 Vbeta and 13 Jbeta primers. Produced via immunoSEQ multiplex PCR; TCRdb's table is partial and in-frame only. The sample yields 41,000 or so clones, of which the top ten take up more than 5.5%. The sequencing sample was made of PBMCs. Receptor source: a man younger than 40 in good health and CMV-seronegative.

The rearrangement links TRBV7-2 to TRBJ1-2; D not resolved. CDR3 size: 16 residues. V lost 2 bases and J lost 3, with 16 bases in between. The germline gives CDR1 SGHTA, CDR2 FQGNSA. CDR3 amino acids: CASSLTPPTSDYGYTF. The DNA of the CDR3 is TGTGCCAGCAGCTTAACCCCTCCCACCAGTGACTATGGCTACACCTTC.

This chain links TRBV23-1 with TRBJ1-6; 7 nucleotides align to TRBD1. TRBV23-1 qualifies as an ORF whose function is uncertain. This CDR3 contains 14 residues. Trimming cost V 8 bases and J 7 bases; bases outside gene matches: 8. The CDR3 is CASPDRVSNSPLHF. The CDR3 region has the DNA TGCGCCAGCCCCGACAGGGTTAGCAATTCACCCCTCCACTTT.

The CDR3 loop is CASSQGGTTRTEAFF. The CDR3 DNA reads TGTGCCAGCAGCCAAGGAGGTACGACCCGGACTGAAGCTTTCTTT. The chain has TRBV4-2 and TRBJ1-1, with D unclear. Germline V gives CDR1 LGHNA, CDR2 YNFKEQ. The CDR3 extends over 15 amino acids. Deletions cut 1 base from V and 5 bases from J, with 14 bases between.

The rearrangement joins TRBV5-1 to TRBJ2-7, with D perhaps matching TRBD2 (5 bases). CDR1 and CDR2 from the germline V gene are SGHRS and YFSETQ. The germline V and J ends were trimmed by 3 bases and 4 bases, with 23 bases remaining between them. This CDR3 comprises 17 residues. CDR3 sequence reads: CASSSPAGGWNLYEQYF. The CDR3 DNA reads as TGCGCCAGCAGCTCTCCTGCGGGCGGGTGGAATCTATACGAGCAGTACTTC.

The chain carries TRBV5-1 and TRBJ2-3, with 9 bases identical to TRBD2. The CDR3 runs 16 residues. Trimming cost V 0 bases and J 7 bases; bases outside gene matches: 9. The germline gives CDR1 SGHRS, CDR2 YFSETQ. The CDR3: CASSLGPSGTGNTQYF. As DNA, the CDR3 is TGCGCCAGCAGCTTGGGGCCTAGCGGGACGGGAAATACGCAGTATTTT.

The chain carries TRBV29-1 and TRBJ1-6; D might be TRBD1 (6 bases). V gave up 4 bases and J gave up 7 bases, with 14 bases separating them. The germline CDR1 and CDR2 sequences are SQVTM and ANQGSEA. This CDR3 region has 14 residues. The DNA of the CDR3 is TGCAGCGTTGCAACAGGGTCGTTGAATTCACCCCTCCACTTT. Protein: CSVATGSLNSPLHF.

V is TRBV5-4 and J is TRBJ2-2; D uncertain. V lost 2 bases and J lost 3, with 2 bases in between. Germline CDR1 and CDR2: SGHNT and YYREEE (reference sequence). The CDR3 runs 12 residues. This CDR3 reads CASSFDTGELFF. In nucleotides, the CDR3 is TGTGCCAGCAGCTTCGACACCGGGGAGCTGTTTTTT.

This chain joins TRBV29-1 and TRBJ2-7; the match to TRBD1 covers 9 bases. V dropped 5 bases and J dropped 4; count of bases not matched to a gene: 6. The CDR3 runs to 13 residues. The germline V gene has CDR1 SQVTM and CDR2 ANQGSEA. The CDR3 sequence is CSVRDRDGYEQYF. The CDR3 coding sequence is TGCAGCGTTAGGGACAGGGACGGGTACGAGCAGTACTTC.

CDR3 bases: TGCAGCGTGGGACTAGCGGGAGACCCCAATGAGCAGTTCTTC. Its translation is CSVGLAGDPNEQFF. The chain uses TRBV29-1 and TRBJ2-1, with 14 bases fitting TRBD2. V was clipped by 6 bases and J by 6 bases; unmatched bases: 4. The CDR3 runs 14 residues. Germline loops: CDR1 SQVTM, CDR2 ANQGSEA.

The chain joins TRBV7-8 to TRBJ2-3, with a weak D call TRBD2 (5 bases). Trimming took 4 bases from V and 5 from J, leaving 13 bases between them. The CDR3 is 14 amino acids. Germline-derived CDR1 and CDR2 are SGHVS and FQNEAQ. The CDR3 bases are TGTGCCAGCAGCTCTGGACCCGGGGTAGATACGCAGTATTTT. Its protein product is CASSSGPGVDTQYF. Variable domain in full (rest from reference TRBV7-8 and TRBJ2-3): GAGVSQSPRYKVAKRGQDVALRCDPISGHVSLFWYQQALGQGPEFLTYFQNEAQLDKSGLPSDRFFAERPEGSVSTLKIQRTQQEDSAVYLCASSSGPGVDTQYFGPGTRLTVL.

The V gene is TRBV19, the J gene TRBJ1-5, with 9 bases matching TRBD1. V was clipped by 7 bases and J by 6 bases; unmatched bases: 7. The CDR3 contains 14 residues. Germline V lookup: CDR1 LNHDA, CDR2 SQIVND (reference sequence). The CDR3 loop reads CASKGGTGSQPQHF. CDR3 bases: TGTGCCAGTAAGGGCGGGACAGGGAGTCAGCCCCAGCATTTT. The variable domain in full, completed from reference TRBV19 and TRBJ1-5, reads DGGITQSPKYLFRKEGQNVTLSCEQNLNHDAMYWYRQDPGQGLRLIYYSQIVNDFQKGDIAEGYSVSREKKESFPLTVTSAQKNPTAFYLCASKGGTGSQPQHFGDGTRLSIL.

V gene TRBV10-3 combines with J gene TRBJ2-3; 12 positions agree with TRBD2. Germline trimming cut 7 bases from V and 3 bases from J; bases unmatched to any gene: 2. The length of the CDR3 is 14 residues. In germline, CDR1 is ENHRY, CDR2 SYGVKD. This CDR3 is CAIMTSGGTDTQYF. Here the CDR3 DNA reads TGTGCCATCATGACTAGCGGGGGAACAGATACGCAGTATTTT.

The CDR3 loop reads CASSANSNTEAFF. CDR3 in DNA: TGTGCCAGCAGCGCCAACTCGAACACTGAAGCTTTCTTT. The V call is TRBV11-3, the J call TRBJ1-1; D is undetermined. Germline lookup yields CDR1 SGHNT and CDR2 YENEEA. This CDR3 spans 13 amino acids. V was trimmed by 5 bases and J by 1 base, leaving 8 bases between them.

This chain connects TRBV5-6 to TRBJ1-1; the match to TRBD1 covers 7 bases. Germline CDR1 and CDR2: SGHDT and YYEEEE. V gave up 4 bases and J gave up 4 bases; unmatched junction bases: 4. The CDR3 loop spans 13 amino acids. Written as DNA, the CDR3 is TGTGCCAGCAGCATGACAGGGCTCACTGAAGCTTTCTTT. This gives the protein CASSMTGLTEAFF.

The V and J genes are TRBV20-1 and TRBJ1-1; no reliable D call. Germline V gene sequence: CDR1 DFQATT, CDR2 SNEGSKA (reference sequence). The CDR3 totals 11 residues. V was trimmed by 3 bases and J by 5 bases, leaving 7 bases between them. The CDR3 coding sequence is TGCAGTGCTAGTCCCCGGACTGAAGCTTTCTTT. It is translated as CSASPRTEAFF.

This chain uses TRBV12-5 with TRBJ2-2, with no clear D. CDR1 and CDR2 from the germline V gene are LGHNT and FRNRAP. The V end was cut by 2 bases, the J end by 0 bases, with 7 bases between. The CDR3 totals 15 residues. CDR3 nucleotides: TGTGCTAGTGGTTTGAGGAGTACGAACACCGGGGAGCTGTTTTTT. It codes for CASGLRSTNTGELFF.

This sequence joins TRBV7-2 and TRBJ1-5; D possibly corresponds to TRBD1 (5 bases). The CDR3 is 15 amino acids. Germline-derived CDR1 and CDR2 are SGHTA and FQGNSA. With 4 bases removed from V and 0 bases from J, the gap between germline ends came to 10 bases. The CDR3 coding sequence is TGTGCCAGCAGCTACAGCGGGGCTAGCAATCAGCCCCAGCATTTT. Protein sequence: CASSYSGASNQPQHF.

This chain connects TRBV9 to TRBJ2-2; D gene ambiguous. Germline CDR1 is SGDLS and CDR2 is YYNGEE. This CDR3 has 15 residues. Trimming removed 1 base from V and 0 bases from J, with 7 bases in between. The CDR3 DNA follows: TGTGCCAGCAGCGTAAGCCCCGCGAACACCGGGGAGCTGTTTTTT. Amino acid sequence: CASSVSPANTGELFF.

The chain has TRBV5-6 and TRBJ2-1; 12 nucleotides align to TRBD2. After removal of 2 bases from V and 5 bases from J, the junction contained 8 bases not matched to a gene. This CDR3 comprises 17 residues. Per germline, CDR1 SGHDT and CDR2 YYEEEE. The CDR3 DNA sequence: TGTGCCAGCAGCTTCTACCGGACTAGCGGGATTGACAATGAGCAGTTCTTC. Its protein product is CASSFYRTSGIDNEQFF. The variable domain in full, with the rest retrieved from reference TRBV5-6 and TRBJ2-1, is DAGVTQSPTHLIKTRGQQVTLRCSPKSGHDTVSWYQQALGQGPQFIFQYYEEEERQRGNFPDRFSGHQFPNYSSELNVNALLLGDSALYLCASSFYRTSGIDNEQFFGPGTRLTVL.

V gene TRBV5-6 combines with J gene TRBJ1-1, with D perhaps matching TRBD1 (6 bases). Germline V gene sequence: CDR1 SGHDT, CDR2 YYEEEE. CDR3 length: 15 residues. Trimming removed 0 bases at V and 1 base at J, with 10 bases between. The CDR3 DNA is TGTGCCAGCAGCTTGGGGGGGGGCCCGAACACTGAAGCTTTCTTT. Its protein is CASSLGGGPNTEAFF.

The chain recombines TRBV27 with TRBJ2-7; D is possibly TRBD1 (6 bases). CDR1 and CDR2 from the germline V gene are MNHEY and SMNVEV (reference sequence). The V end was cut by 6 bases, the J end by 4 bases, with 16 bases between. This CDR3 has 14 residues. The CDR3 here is CASSSTGTSYEQYF. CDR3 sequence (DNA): TGTGCCAGCAGCTCCACCGGGACATCGTACGAGCAGTACTTC.